This is a list of T cell receptor beta chains from one sample in a study of control samples from healthy donors and cancer patients. Here immunoSEQ multiplex PCR was the method, and the copy in TCRdb shows in-frame clones only, minus some. The sample lists 100,000 to 150,000 clones; 80% to 90% were seen once. Sequences were obtained from blood. These receptors all stem from a man aged 50-60 years in good health. The CDR3 runs from the conserved cysteine through the conserved F or W. A D gene is named only where the DNA matches it firmly. Expanded clones get a size class; other rows say once, few or many, or leave the size out.

length,size,J,V,D,DNA,CDR3
14,-,TRBJ1-2,TRBV6-2/TRBV6-3,-,TGTGCCAGCAGTTACTCGACTGAAGGGAATGGCTACACCTTC,CASSYSTEGNGYTF
15,-,TRBJ2-5,TRBV24-1,-,TGTGCCACCAGCGAGGGGGGGGCCTTCCGGGAGACCCAGTACTTC,CATSEGGAFRETQYF
14,-,TRBJ2-1,TRBV20-1,TRBD1,TGCAGTGCTAGTAAAGTGACAGGGCTTCATGAGCAGTTCTTC,CSASKVTGLHEQFF
14,once,TRBJ1-2,TRBV5-6,-,TGTGCCAGCAGCTTGAGGGGGGCGAGGCGTGGCTACACCTTC,CASSLRGARRGYTF
14,-,TRBJ2-7,TRBV27,TRBD2,TGTGCCAGCACTTCCGCGGGGGGGACTTACGAGCAGTACTTC,CASTSAGGTYEQYF
15,-,TRBJ2-3,TRBV6-1,TRBD2,TGTGCCAGCAGTGAGCTAGCGGAGATCACAGATACGCAGTATTTT,CASSELAEITDTQYF
15,-,TRBJ2-3,TRBV19,-,TGTGCCAGTAGTATAAGGGACCCTAGCACAGATACGCAGTATTTT,CASSIRDPSTDTQYF
16,-,TRBJ1-2,TRBV2,-,TGTGCCAGCAGTGAAGCAGGGACGTTAACTAACTATGGCTACACCTTC,CASSEAGTLTNYGYTF
16,-,TRBJ1-3,TRBV3-1/TRBV3-2,-,TGTGCCAGCAGCCAAGGATACAGAGTCCTTGGAAACACCATATATTTT,CASSQGYRVLGNTIYF
17,-,TRBJ2-2,TRBV11-2,TRBD2,TGTGCCAGCAGCTTACGACTAGCGGGGGGCCACACCGGGGAGCTGTTTTTT,CASSLRLAGGHTGELFF
17,-,TRBJ2-1,TRBV6-1,TRBD1,TGTGCCAGCAGTGCGCCCGGGACAGCAGTTCTTTACAATGAGCAGTTCTTC,CASSAPGTAVLYNEQFF
15,few,TRBJ1-2,TRBV4-1,TRBD1,TGCGCCAGCAGCCCCCGGACAGGGGGTAACTATGGCTACACCTTC,CASSPRTGGNYGYTF
16,-,TRBJ2-5,TRBV11-2,-,TGTGCCAGCAGCTTAGATTCCCAGGGTTGGAGGGAGACCCAGTACTTC,CASSLDSQGWRETQYF
14,-,TRBJ2-2,TRBV6-5,-,TGTGCCAGCAGTTACTCTAGCGGCACCGGGGAGCTGTTTTTT,CASSYSSGTGELFF
16,-,TRBJ1-1,TRBV10-3,-,TGTGCCATCAGTGAGGCGGGGCCCCAAGGGGGCACTGAAGCTTTCTTT,CAISEAGPQGGTEAFF
15,-,TRBJ1-2,TRBV27,-,TGTGCCAGCAGTCACCAGGGATTAGGGAACTATGGCTACACCTTC,CASSHQGLGNYGYTF
15,-,TRBJ2-1,TRBV7-2,-,TGTGCCAGCCTGGCGGGGTCGGGGGCTTACAATGAGCAGTTCTTC,CASLAGSGAYNEQFF
14,-,TRBJ2-7,TRBV27,-,TGTGCCAGCAGCTCCCCTACAGGGACTCAAGAGCAGTACTTC,CASSSPTGTQEQYF
12,-,TRBJ2-5,TRBV9,-,TGTGCCAGCAGTCCGTTTGGAAAGACCCAGTACTTC,CASSPFGKTQYF
16,-,TRBJ2-1,TRBV24-1,TRBD2,TGTGCCACCAGTGGGGCCCGAACGGGGGGGCGAAATGAGCAGTTCTTC,CATSGARTGGRNEQFF
14,-,TRBJ1-2,TRBV5-6,-,TGTGCCAGCAGATTACAGGGTTCTAACTATGGCTACACCTTC,CASRLQGSNYGYTF
15,-,TRBJ2-1,TRBV19,TRBD2,TGTGCCAGTAGGGGACTAGCGGGGGGCTACAATGAGCAGTTCTTC,CASRGLAGGYNEQFF
15,-,TRBJ1-4,TRBV9,-,TGTGCCAGCAGCTACCGACATAAAACTAATGAAAAACTGTTTTTT,CASSYRHKTNEKLFF
16,-,TRBJ2-7,TRBV7-2,TRBD2,TGTGCCAGCAGCTTAGAGGTAGCGGGGGGTTTCTACGAGCAGTACTTC,CASSLEVAGGFYEQYF
14,once,TRBJ2-7,TRBV3-1/TRBV3-2,TRBD1,TGTGCCACATCTCGGGGGACAGGATCCTACGAGCAGTACTTC,CATSRGTGSYEQYF
11,-,TRBJ2-7,TRBV24-1,-,TGTGCCACCAGTGATGCCCACGAGCAGTACTTC,CATSDAHEQYF
14,-,TRBJ2-5,TRBV27,TRBD2,TGTGCCAGCAGAGGACTAGCGGGGCAAGAGACCCAGTACTTC,CASRGLAGQETQYF
15,-,TRBJ1-1,TRBV29-1,TRBD1,TGCAGCGTTGGACCGGGACAGGCCGCGGGGACTGAAGCTTTCTTT,CSVGPGQAAGTEAFF
15,few,TRBJ1-4,TRBV2,TRBD1,TGTGCCAGCAGGGTTTACAGGGGACCTAATGAAAAACTGTTTTTT,CASRVYRGPNEKLFF
13,-,TRBJ1-1,TRBV11-3,-,TGTGCCAGCAGCCGCAGAGGGAACACTGAAGCTTTCTTT,CASSRRGNTEAFF
15,few,TRBJ1-2,TRBV18,TRBD1,TGTGCCAGCTCACCAGGACAGGGGTCTAACTATGGCTACACCTTC,CASSPGQGSNYGYTF
15,-,TRBJ1-1,TRBV5-1,TRBD1,TGCGCCAGCAGCTGGGGGGACAGTGAGAACACTGAAGCTTTCTTT,CASSWGDSENTEAFF
14,few,TRBJ2-3,TRBV29-1,-,TGCAGCGTTGCCGGCCTAGCGAGCACAGATACGCAGTATTTT,CSVAGLASTDTQYF
15,-,TRBJ2-1,TRBV5-6,-,TGTGCCAGCAGCTCGTCGGGGCAAACCTACAATGAGCAGTTCTTC,CASSSSGQTYNEQFF
16,-,TRBJ2-5,TRBV7-8,TRBD2,TGTGCCAGCAGCCTTGGGACTAGCGGGGAACAAGAGACCCAGTACTTC,CASSLGTSGEQETQYF
16,-,TRBJ1-4,TRBV4-3,-,TGCGCCAGCAGCCAAGACTACGGGTTTGTGAATGAAAAACTGTTTTTT,CASSQDYGFVNEKLFF
13,-,TRBJ1-6,TRBV12-5,-,TGTGCTAGTGGTTTGGAGTTAGATTCACCCCTCCACTTT,CASGLELDSPLHF
16,-,TRBJ1-2,TRBV6-1,-,TGTGCCAGCAGTGAAGCGGGGGCAGGGCCTCGGTATGGCTACACCTTC,CASSEAGAGPRYGYTF
15,few,TRBJ2-5,TRBV3-1/TRBV3-2,-,TGTGCCAGCAGCCAAGATCGTGTACAGCAAGAGACCCAGTACTTC,CASSQDRVQQETQYF
16,-,TRBJ1-5,TRBV19,TRBD1,TGTGCCAGTAGTATAGAACCCCCGACAGGGCATCAGCCCCAGCATTTT,CASSIEPPTGHQPQHF